These 14 T cell receptor beta chains came from one sample sequenced in a study of cytomegalovirus exposure and HLA in healthy donors. Vbeta (60) and Jbeta (13) primers were used in the PCR. Method: immunoSEQ multiplex PCR; TCRdb's copy keeps in-frame clones and lacks some. In the table there are roughly 120,000 clones, more than 70% of which are singletons. The specimen sequenced was PBMCs. These receptors all come from a human donor in good health.

The chain uses TRBV6-1 and TRBJ2-3; perhaps TRBD2 as D (6 bases). The CDR3 extends over 12 amino acids. Germline loops: CDR1 MNHNS, CDR2 SASEGT. Trimming cost V 6 bases and J 3 bases, with 7 bases left between them. The CDR3 nucleotides are TGTGCCAGCAGCCGGGAGACAGATACGCAGTATTTT. It translates to CASSRETDTQYF.

The chain joins TRBV11-2 to TRBJ2-5; D may be TRBD1 (6 bases). Trimming took 1 base from V and 8 from J, leaving 17 bases between them. Looked up from germline, CDR1 is SGHAT and CDR2 is FQNNGV. The length of the CDR3 is 15 residues. The CDR3 coding sequence is TGTGCCAGCAGCTTAGCCTCGGACAGCCGTTTTACCCAGTACTTC. This sequence encodes CASSLASDSRFTQYF.

The chain couples TRBV28 to TRBJ2-3, with TRBD2 matching over 9 bases. Germline lookup yields CDR1 MDHEN and CDR2 SYDVKM. CDR3 length: 16 amino acids. V gave up 6 bases and J gave up 0 bases; unmatched junction bases: 7. The CDR3 loop reads CASRIPAGGSTDTQYF. CDR3 sequence (DNA): TGTGCCAGCAGGATACCAGCGGGGGGAAGCACAGATACGCAGTATTTT.

The rearrangement links TRBV6-1 to TRBJ2-5, with 7 nucleotides matching TRBD2. V lost 6 bases and J lost 5; bases outside the gene matches: 12. The CDR3 consists of 15 residues. In germline, CDR1 is MNHNS, CDR2 SASEGT. CDR3 coding DNA: TGTGCCAGCAGCCAAATGGGCGGGGGTGGGGAGACCCAGTACTTC. Protein product: CASSQMGGGGETQYF.

The chain uses TRBV6-1 and TRBJ2-1, with a weak D call TRBD1 (6 bases). CDR1 and CDR2 (germline): MNHNS, SASEGT. The CDR3 spans 15 residues. With 6 bases removed from V and 0 bases from J, the gap between germline ends came to 12 bases. The CDR3 sequence: CASRPDRSSYNEQFF. Here the CDR3 DNA reads TGTGCCAGCAGACCCGACAGGAGCTCCTACAATGAGCAGTTCTTC.

This clone was observed once. The chain has TRBV19 and TRBJ1-5; D might be TRBD1 (5 bases). The CDR3 is 13 amino acids. Per the germline V gene, CDR1 is LNHDA and CDR2 is SQIVND (reference sequence). Trimming stripped 3 bases from V and 6 bases from J, with 9 bases between. CDR3 DNA: TGTGCCAGTAGTATGGGGGGAAGTCAGCCCCAGCATTTT. Encoded protein: CASSMGGSQPQHF.

This sequence joins TRBV27 and TRBJ2-5; 8 nucleotides line up with TRBD2. This CDR3 spans 16 amino acids. Germline assignment: CDR1 MNHEY and CDR2 SMNVEV (reference sequence). The J segment lost 5 bases and the V segment lost 2 bases, leaving 10 bases of the junction unmatched. The CDR3 region has the DNA TGTGCCAGCAGTTTACTCCCGGGACTAGTTTCGGAGACCCAGTACTTC. Protein product: CASSLLPGLVSETQYF.

The chain joins TRBV15 to TRBJ1-2, with D possibly matching TRBD1 (6 bases). The CDR3 has 15 amino acids. The V gene's germline CDR1 is LNHNV and CDR2 YYDKDF (reference sequence). Trimming left V 6 bases short and J 0 bases short, with 14 bases between. The CDR3 bases are TGTGCCACCAGGGGGACATCATCTGCTAACTATGGCTACACCTTC. The encoded protein is CATRGTSSANYGYTF.

The V call is TRBV5-4, the J call TRBJ2-2; D perhaps matches TRBD2 (5 bases). V was clipped by 1 base and J by 6 bases, with 13 bases between them. CDR3 length: 15 amino acids. CDR1 and CDR2 (germline): SGHNT, YYREEE (reference sequence). The CDR3 nucleotides read TGTGCCAGCAGCTTGCAGCGGCCTTACCCCGGGGAGCTGTTTTTT. This encodes CASSLQRPYPGELFF.

The chain joins TRBV6-4 to TRBJ1-2; possibly TRBD1 for D (5 bases). The CDR3 totals 11 residues. V lost 11 bases and J 8 bases, leaving 15 bases between the germline ends. Germline V gives CDR1 MRHNA, CDR2 SNTAGT. The CDR3 bases are TGTGCCCCCCGGGGGTTTCAGGGCTACACCTTC. Encoded protein: CAPRGFQGYTF.

A note on this clone: Other DNA variants within this sample encode the same CDR3. The rearrangement uses TRBV6-6 and TRBJ2-7; 7 bases match TRBD2. CDR1 MNHNY and CDR2 SVGAGI come from the germline V gene (reference sequence). The ends lost 0 bases at V and 6 bases at J; junction bases unmatched: 8. The CDR3 consists of 15 residues. CDR3 coding DNA: TGTGCCAGCAGTTACTCGTACGCCGGGGAGGGCGAGCAGTACTTC. This sequence encodes CASSYSYAGEGEQYF.

The V gene is TRBV6-1, the J gene TRBJ1-1, with 7 bases that match TRBD1. The germline V gene has CDR1 MNHNS and CDR2 SASEGT. This CDR3 has 11 amino acids. Trimming took 11 bases from V and 10 from J; bases not matched to a gene: 10. The DNA for the CDR3 is TGTGCCTGCGGAATGGGGACAGTAGCTTTCTTT. It translates to CACGMGTVAFF.

This clone appeared once. The chain uses TRBV19 and TRBJ1-1; perhaps TRBD1 as D (6 bases). The CDR3 sequence is 15 residues long. In germline, CDR1 is LNHDA, CDR2 SQIVND (reference sequence). The V end lost 6 bases, the J end lost 4 bases, and 18 bases lay between the germline ends. This CDR3 is CASSLHRVATTEAFF. The DNA of the CDR3 is TGTGCCAGTAGCCTCCACAGGGTGGCTACCACTGAAGCTTTCTTT.

CDR3: CASSLDRGNMNTEAFF. The CDR3 nucleotides are TGTGCCAGCAGCTTAGACAGGGGAAATATGAACACTGAAGCTTTCTTT. The J gene is TRBJ1-1, the V gene TRBV5-5, with TRBD1 identical over 8 bases. With V trimmed by 2 bases and J by 0 bases, 6 bases remained unmatched. CDR1 and CDR2 from the germline V gene are SGHKS and YYEKEE (reference sequence). There are 16 residues in the CDR3.